Listed below are T cell receptor beta chains from one sample, sequenced in a study of human T cells and chemical hapten exposure. Using its own MiXCR run on the RACE reads, TCRdb lists one record per CDR3 protein. Among approximately 260,000 distinct CDR3 sequences listed, almost 8% were seen once. The input for sequencing was whole blood, taken in connection with sensitization to the hapten diphenylcyclopropenone (DPC). Every receptor here comes from a man between 18 and 29 years old with alopecia areata. Some clones in this sample may be carry-over from other donors' samples. Each CDR3 is given with its conserved first and last residue. A D gene is named only where the DNA matches it firmly. Only part of the rows carry a size: once, few, many, or a class if the clone is expanded.

cdr3_aa: CASSQGPGTGEETQYF
cdr3_nt: TGCGCCAGCAGCCAGGGCCCCGGGACAGGGGAAGAGACCCAGTACTTC
d_call: TRBD1
j_call: TRBJ2-5
clone_size: few
v_call: TRBV4-1

cdr3_aa: CASSYRQAFTDTQYF
cdr3_nt: TGTGCCAGCAGTTACCGACAGGCTTTCACAGATACGCAGTATTTT
d_call: -
j_call: TRBJ2-3
clone_size: -
v_call: TRBV6-2/TRBV6-3

cdr3_aa: CASSLATGQGGTEAFF
cdr3_nt: TGTGCCAGCAGCTTAGCCACCGGACAGGGCGGCACTGAAGCTTTCTTT
d_call: TRBD1
j_call: TRBJ1-1
clone_size: -
v_call: TRBV11-2

cdr3_aa: CASSQGPQGRKLFF
cdr3_nt: TGCGCCAGCAGCCAAGGACCGCAGGGAAGAAAACTGTTTTTT
d_call: -
j_call: TRBJ1-4
clone_size: few
v_call: TRBV4-1

cdr3_aa: CASSVREGYEQYF
cdr3_nt: TGTGCCAGCAGCGTCCGGGAGGGGTACGAGCAGTACTTC
d_call: TRBD2
j_call: TRBJ2-7
clone_size: many
v_call: TRBV9

cdr3_aa: CASSQTSKTGGTEAFF
cdr3_nt: TGCGCCAGCAGCCAAACTAGTAAGACAGGGGGCACTGAAGCTTTCTTT
d_call: TRBD1
j_call: TRBJ1-1
clone_size: many
v_call: TRBV4-3

cdr3_aa: CASSLAGPEAFF
cdr3_nt: TGCGCCAGCAGCTTGGCAGGGCCTGAAGCTTTCTTT
d_call: -
j_call: TRBJ1-1
clone_size: many
v_call: TRBV5-1

cdr3_aa: CASSQDHGVGYEQYF
cdr3_nt: TGTGCCAGCAGCCAAGATCACGGGGTGGGATACGAGCAGTACTTC
d_call: -
j_call: TRBJ2-7
clone_size: -
v_call: TRBV4-2

cdr3_aa: CASSPPGMRDTEAFF
cdr3_nt: TGTGCCAGCTCACCACCAGGGATGCGTGACACTGAAGCTTTCTTT
d_call: -
j_call: TRBJ1-1
clone_size: few
v_call: TRBV18

cdr3_aa: CSVDGTALEGSGYTF
cdr3_nt: TGCAGCGTAGATGGGACCGCCCTTGAGGGTTCGGGCTACACCTTC
d_call: -
j_call: TRBJ1-2
clone_size: many
v_call: TRBV29-1

cdr3_aa: CASSNRTSGVNSSYNEQFF
cdr3_nt: TGTGCCAGCAGCAACCGGACTAGCGGGGTAAACAGCTCCTACAATGAGCAGTTCTTC
d_call: -
j_call: TRBJ2-1
clone_size: -
v_call: TRBV21-1

cdr3_aa: CASSLTGWTGELFF
cdr3_nt: TGTGCCAGCAGTTTGACAGGGTGGACCGGGGAGCTGTTTTTT
d_call: TRBD1
j_call: TRBJ2-2
clone_size: few
v_call: TRBV12-3/TRBV12-4

cdr3_aa: CSAKISGVDYEQYF
cdr3_nt: TGCAGTGCAAAGATTAGCGGGGTAGATTACGAGCAGTACTTC
d_call: TRBD2
j_call: TRBJ2-7
clone_size: few
v_call: TRBV20-1

cdr3_aa: CASSLYRTTRNPVGDHGYTF
cdr3_nt: TGTGCCAGCAGCTTATATCGCACGACCCGAAATCCCGTGGGGGACCACGGCTACACCTTC
d_call: -
j_call: TRBJ1-2
clone_size: -
v_call: TRBV7-9

cdr3_aa: CASKTDSGKAPYF
cdr3_nt: TGTGCCAGCAAAACGGATTCTGGCAAGGCTCCGTATTTT
d_call: -
j_call: TRBJ2-3
clone_size: -
v_call: TRBV2

cdr3_aa: CSVASGTQYF
cdr3_nt: TGCAGCGTTGCTTCGGGGACCCAGTACTTC
d_call: -
j_call: TRBJ2-5
clone_size: few
v_call: TRBV29-1

cdr3_aa: CASTFFGPNYGYTF
cdr3_nt: TGTGCCAGCACCTTCTTCGGGCCCAACTATGGCTACACCTTC
d_call: -
j_call: TRBJ1-2
clone_size: few
v_call: TRBV6-2/TRBV6-3

cdr3_aa: CASSYGGNYGYTF
cdr3_nt: TGTGCCAGCAGCTACGGGGGAAACTATGGCTACACCTTC
d_call: -
j_call: TRBJ1-2
clone_size: many
v_call: TRBV6-6

cdr3_aa: CASRVPGQGVNTEAFF
cdr3_nt: TGTGCCAGCAGGGTCCCGGGACAGGGCGTGAACACTGAAGCTTTCTTT
d_call: TRBD1
j_call: TRBJ1-1
clone_size: -
v_call: TRBV5-6

cdr3_aa: CSVRGGQGLGANTEAFF
cdr3_nt: TGCAGCGTTAGAGGTGGACAGGGCCTAGGTGCGAACACTGAAGCTTTCTTT
d_call: TRBD1
j_call: TRBJ1-1
clone_size: -
v_call: TRBV29-1

cdr3_aa: CSARVLDPGPASHTEAFF
cdr3_nt: TGCAGTGCTAGAGTATTAGATCCGGGGCCCGCGTCTCACACTGAAGCTTTCTTT
d_call: -
j_call: TRBJ1-1
clone_size: few
v_call: TRBV20-1

cdr3_aa: CASRPRASSGANVLTF
cdr3_nt: TGTGCCAGCAGACCCCGCGCATCCTCTGGGGCCAACGTCCTGACTTTC
d_call: -
j_call: TRBJ2-6
clone_size: -
v_call: TRBV6-2/TRBV6-3

cdr3_aa: CASSPGPLGNEQFF
cdr3_nt: TGTGCCAGCAGTCCGGGACCTCTCGGGAATGAGCAGTTCTTC
d_call: -
j_call: TRBJ2-1
clone_size: -
v_call: TRBV7-9

cdr3_aa: CASLISGVINEQFF
cdr3_nt: TGTGCCAGCTTAATAAGCGGGGTGATCAATGAGCAGTTCTTC
d_call: TRBD2
j_call: TRBJ2-1
clone_size: few
v_call: TRBV12-3/TRBV12-4

cdr3_aa: CASSLGVKSTEAFF
cdr3_nt: TGTGCCAGCAGTTTAGGGGTCAAGAGCACTGAAGCTTTCTTT
d_call: -
j_call: TRBJ1-1
clone_size: few
v_call: TRBV12-3/TRBV12-4

cdr3_aa: CAATSGDRTDTQYF
cdr3_nt: TGTGCCGCAACTAGCGGGGACCGCACAGATACGCAGTATTTT
d_call: TRBD2
j_call: TRBJ2-3
clone_size: -
v_call: TRBV24-1

cdr3_aa: CASSLVDGRPSGANVLTF
cdr3_nt: TGTGCCAGCAGCTTGGTGGACGGCCGCCCCTCTGGGGCCAACGTCCTGACTTTC
d_call: -
j_call: TRBJ2-6
clone_size: many
v_call: TRBV5-5

cdr3_aa: CASSQFKFTGELFF
cdr3_nt: TGCGCCAGCAGCCAATTTAAGTTCACCGGGGAGCTGTTTTTT
d_call: -
j_call: TRBJ2-2
clone_size: -
v_call: TRBV4-3

cdr3_aa: CASSFSPASNQPQHF
cdr3_nt: TGTGCCAGCAGCTTTAGTCCAGCTAGCAATCAGCCCCAGCATTTT
d_call: -
j_call: TRBJ1-5
clone_size: few
v_call: TRBV7-8

cdr3_aa: CASSLASNGPGELFF
cdr3_nt: TGTGCCAGCAGTTTAGCCTCAAATGGGCCCGGGGAGCTGTTTTTT
d_call: -
j_call: TRBJ2-2
clone_size: -
v_call: TRBV27

cdr3_aa: CASSYFLTDTQYF
cdr3_nt: TGTGCCAGCAGTTACTTTCTTACAGATACGCAGTATTTT
d_call: -
j_call: TRBJ2-3
clone_size: many
v_call: TRBV6-2/TRBV6-3

cdr3_aa: CASSLGSGNNSPLHF
cdr3_nt: TGTGCCAGCAGCTTAGGGAGCGGGAATAATTCACCCCTCCACTTT
d_call: -
j_call: TRBJ1-6
clone_size: many
v_call: TRBV7-2

cdr3_aa: CSAPPGGTDTQYF
cdr3_nt: TGCAGTGCTCCTCCGGGGGGCACAGATACGCAGTATTTT
d_call: -
j_call: TRBJ2-3
clone_size: -
v_call: TRBV20-1

cdr3_aa: CASSLIPGLTHTEAFF
cdr3_nt: TGTGCCAGCAGTTTAATCCCAGGCCTCACTCACACTGAAGCTTTCTTT
d_call: -
j_call: TRBJ1-1
clone_size: few
v_call: TRBV27

cdr3_aa: CASSRSTYEQYF
cdr3_nt: TGTGCCAGCAGCCGTAGCACCTACGAGCAGTACTTC
d_call: -
j_call: TRBJ2-7
clone_size: -
v_call: TRBV6-5

cdr3_aa: CSARATGIYNEQFF
cdr3_nt: TGCAGTGCTAGAGCCACAGGGATTTACAATGAGCAGTTCTTC
d_call: -
j_call: TRBJ2-1
clone_size: few
v_call: TRBV20-1

cdr3_aa: CASSHARGGADTEAFF
cdr3_nt: TGCGCCAGCAGCCACGCTAGGGGAGGGGCCGACACTGAAGCTTTCTTT
d_call: -
j_call: TRBJ1-1
clone_size: few
v_call: TRBV4-3

cdr3_aa: CASSQAGRSNEKLFF
cdr3_nt: TGCGCCAGCAGCCAAGCGGGACGGAGTAATGAAAAACTGTTTTTT
d_call: -
j_call: TRBJ1-4
clone_size: -
v_call: TRBV4-3

cdr3_aa: CASRLAEGSSYNSPLHF
cdr3_nt: TGTGCCAGCAGGTTGGCAGAAGGGAGCTCCTATAATTCACCCCTCCACTTT
d_call: -
j_call: TRBJ1-6
clone_size: few
v_call: TRBV7-3

cdr3_aa: CASSLRGSGYTEAFF
cdr3_nt: TGTGCCAGCAGTTTAAGGGGGTCGGGTTACACTGAAGCTTTCTTT
d_call: -
j_call: TRBJ1-1
clone_size: -
v_call: TRBV28

cdr3_aa: CATSDRTHLTGELFF
cdr3_nt: TGTGCCACCAGTGATCGGACCCATTTGACCGGGGAGCTGTTTTTT
d_call: -
j_call: TRBJ2-2
clone_size: many
v_call: TRBV24-1

cdr3_aa: CASSLGTGGFNEQFF
cdr3_nt: TGCGCCAGCAGCCTAGGCACAGGGGGTTTTAATGAGCAGTTCTTC
d_call: TRBD1
j_call: TRBJ2-1
clone_size: -
v_call: TRBV4-3

cdr3_aa: CASTLARNQPQHF
cdr3_nt: TGTGCCAGCACCCTAGCCCGGAATCAGCCCCAGCATTTT
d_call: -
j_call: TRBJ1-5
clone_size: few
v_call: TRBV2

cdr3_aa: CASSQENRGYTF
cdr3_nt: TGTGCCAGCAGCCAAGAAAATCGGGGCTACACCTTC
d_call: -
j_call: TRBJ1-2
clone_size: many
v_call: TRBV14